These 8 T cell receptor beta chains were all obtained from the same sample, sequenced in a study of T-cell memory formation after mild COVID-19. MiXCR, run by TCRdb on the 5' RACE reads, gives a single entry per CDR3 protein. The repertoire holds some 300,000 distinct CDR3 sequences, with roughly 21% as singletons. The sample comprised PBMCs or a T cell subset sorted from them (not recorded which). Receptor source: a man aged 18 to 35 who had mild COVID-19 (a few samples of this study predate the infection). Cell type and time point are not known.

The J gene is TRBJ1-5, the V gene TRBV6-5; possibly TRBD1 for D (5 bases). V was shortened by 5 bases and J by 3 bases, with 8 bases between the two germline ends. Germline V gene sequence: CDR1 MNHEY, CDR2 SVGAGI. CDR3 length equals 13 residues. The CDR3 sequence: CASSRQPNQPQHF. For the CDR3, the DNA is TGTGCCAGCAGTCGACAGCCCAATCAGCCCCAGCATTTT.

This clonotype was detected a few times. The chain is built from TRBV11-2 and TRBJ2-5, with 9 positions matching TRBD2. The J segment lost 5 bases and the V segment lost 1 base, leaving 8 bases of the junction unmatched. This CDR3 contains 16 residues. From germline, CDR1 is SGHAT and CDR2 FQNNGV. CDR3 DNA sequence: TGTGCCAGCAGCTTAGGGTCTAGCGGGGCCGGGGAGACCCAGTACTTC. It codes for CASSLGSSGAGETQYF.

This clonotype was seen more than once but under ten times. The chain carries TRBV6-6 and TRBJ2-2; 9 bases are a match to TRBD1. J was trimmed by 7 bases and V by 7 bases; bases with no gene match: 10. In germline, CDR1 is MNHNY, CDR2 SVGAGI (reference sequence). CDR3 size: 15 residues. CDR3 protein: CASNDNRGLGGELFF. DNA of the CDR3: TGTGCCAGCAACGACAACAGGGGGCTGGGCGGGGAGCTGTTTTTT.

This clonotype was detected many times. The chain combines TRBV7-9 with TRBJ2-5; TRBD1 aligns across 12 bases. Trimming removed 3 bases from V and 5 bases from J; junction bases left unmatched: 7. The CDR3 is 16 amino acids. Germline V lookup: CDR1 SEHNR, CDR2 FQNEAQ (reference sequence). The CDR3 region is CASSFRDRGREETQYF. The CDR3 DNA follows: TGTGCCAGCAGCTTCCGGGACAGGGGGCGCGAGGAGACCCAGTACTTC. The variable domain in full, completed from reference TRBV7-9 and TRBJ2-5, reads DTGVSQNPRHKITKRGQNVTFRCDPISEHNRLYWYRQTLGQGPEFLTYFQNEAQLEKSRLLSDRFSAERPKGSFSTLEIQRTEQGDSAMYLCASSFRDRGREETQYFGPGTRLLVL.

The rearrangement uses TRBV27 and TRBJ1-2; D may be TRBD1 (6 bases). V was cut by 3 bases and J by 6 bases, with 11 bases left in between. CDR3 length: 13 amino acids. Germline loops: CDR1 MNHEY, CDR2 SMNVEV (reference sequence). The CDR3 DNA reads TGTGCCAGCAGTTTTTTAGGGGGGCATGGCTACACCTTC. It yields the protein CASSFLGGHGYTF.

The CDR3, as DNA: TGCGCCAGCAGCTTGTCGTGGACGAACACTGAAGCTTTCTTT. Its translation is CASSLSWTNTEAFF. The chain recombines TRBV5-1 with TRBJ1-1, with D unclear. Per germline, CDR1 SGHRS and CDR2 YFSETQ. The ends were cut back, 1 base at V and 1 base at J, with 8 bases in the middle. The CDR3 extends over 14 amino acids.

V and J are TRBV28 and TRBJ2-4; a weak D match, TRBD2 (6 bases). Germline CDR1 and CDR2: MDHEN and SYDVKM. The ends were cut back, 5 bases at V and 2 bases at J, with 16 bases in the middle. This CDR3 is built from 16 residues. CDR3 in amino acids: CASSPWPGATKNIQYF. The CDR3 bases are TGTGCCAGCAGTCCGTGGCCGGGAGCGACCAAAAACATTCAGTACTTC. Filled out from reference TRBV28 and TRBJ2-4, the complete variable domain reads DVKVTQSSRYLVKRTGEKVFLECVQDMDHENMFWYRQDPGLGLRLIYFSYDVKMKEKGDIPEGYSVSREKKERFSLILESASTNQTSMYLCASSPWPGATKNIQYFGAGTRLSVL.

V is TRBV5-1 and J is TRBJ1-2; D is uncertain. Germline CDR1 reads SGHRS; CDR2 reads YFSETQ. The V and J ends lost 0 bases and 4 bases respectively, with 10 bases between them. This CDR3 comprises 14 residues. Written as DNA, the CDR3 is TGCGCCAGCAGCTTGGACACCCCTAGCTATGGCTACACCTTC. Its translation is CASSLDTPSYGYTF.